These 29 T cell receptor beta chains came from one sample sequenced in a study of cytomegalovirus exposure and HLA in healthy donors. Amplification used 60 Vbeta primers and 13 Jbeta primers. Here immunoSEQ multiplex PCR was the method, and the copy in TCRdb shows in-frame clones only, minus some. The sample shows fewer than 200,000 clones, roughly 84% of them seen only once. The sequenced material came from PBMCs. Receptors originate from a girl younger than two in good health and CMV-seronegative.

The CDR3 loop is CASSIGGTSGGYSTGELFF. The CDR3 bases are TGTGCCAGTAGTATAGGGGGGACTAGCGGGGGTTATAGCACCGGGGAGCTGTTTTTT. The rearrangement joins TRBV19 to TRBJ2-2; TRBD2 matches at 14 bases. V lost 1 base, J lost 4 bases, and 8 bases stayed unmatched. The CDR3 consists of 19 residues. CDR1 is LNHDA and CDR2 is SQIVND in the germline V gene (reference sequence).

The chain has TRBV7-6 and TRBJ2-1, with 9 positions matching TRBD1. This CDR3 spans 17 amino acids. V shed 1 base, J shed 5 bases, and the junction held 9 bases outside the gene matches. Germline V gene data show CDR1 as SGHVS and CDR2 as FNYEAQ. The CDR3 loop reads CASSLGLDRGANNEQFF. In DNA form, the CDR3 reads TGTGCCAGCAGCTTAGGACTCGACAGGGGGGCTAACAATGAGCAGTTCTTC.

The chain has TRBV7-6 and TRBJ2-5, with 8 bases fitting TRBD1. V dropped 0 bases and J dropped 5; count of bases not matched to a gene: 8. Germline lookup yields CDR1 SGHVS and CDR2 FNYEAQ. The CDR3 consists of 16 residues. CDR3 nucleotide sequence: TGTGCCAGCAGCTTAGCGTCCCGGACAGGGAGCGAGACCCAGTACTTC. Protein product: CASSLASRTGSETQYF.

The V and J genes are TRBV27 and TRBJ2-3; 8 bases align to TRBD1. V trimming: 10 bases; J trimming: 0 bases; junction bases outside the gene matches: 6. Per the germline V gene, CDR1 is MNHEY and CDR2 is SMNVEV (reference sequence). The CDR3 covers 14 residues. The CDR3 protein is CATFRTGSTDTQYF. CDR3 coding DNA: TGTGCCACCTTTAGGACAGGGAGCACAGATACGCAGTATTTT.

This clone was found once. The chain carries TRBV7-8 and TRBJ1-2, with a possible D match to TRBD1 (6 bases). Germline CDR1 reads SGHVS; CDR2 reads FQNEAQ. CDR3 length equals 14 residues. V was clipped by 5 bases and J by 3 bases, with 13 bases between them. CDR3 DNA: TGTGCCAGCAGCCCAGGGGATGGGGACTATGGCTACACCTTC. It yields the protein CASSPGDGDYGYTF. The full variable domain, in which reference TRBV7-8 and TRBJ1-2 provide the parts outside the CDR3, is GAGVSQSPRYKVAKRGQDVALRCDPISGHVSLFWYQQALGQGPEFLTYFQNEAQLDKSGLPSDRFFAERPEGSVSTLKIQRTQQEDSAVYLCASSPGDGDYGYTFGSGTRLTVV.

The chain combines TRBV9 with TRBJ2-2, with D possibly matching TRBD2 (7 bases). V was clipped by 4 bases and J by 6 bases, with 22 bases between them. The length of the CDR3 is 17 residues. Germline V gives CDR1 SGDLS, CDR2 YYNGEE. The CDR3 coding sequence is TGTGCCAGCAGCTTGAGGGGGGGGTCGGGGACACCCGGGGAGCTGTTTTTT. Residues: CASSLRGGSGTPGELFF.

CDR3 bases: TGTGCCAGTAACCCGGACAGGCGGACTGAAGCTTTCTTT. Protein product: CASNPDRRTEAFF. The J gene is TRBJ1-1, the V gene TRBV19; 7 bases agree with TRBD1. The CDR3 covers 13 residues. V lost 7 bases, J lost 5 bases, and 7 bases stayed unmatched. Germline V gene data show CDR1 as LNHDA and CDR2 as SQIVND (reference sequence).

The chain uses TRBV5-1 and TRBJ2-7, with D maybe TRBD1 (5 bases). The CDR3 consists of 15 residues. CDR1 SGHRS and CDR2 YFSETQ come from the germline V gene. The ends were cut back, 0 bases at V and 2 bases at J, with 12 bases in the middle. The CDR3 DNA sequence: TGCGCCAGCAGCTTGGGGGTAGGGGATACCTACGAGCAGTACTTC. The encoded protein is CASSLGVGDTYEQYF.

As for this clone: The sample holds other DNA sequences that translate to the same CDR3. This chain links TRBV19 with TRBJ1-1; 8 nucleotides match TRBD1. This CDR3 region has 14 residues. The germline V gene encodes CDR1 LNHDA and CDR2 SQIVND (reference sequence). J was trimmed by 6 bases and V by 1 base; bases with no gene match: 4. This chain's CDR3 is CASSIGQGAAEAFF. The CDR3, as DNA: TGTGCCAGTAGTATAGGGCAGGGGGCCGCTGAAGCTTTCTTT.

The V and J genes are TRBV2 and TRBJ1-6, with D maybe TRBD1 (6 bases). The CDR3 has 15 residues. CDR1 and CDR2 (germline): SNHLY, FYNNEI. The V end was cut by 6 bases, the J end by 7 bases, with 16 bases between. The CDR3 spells CASSQQGPLNSPLHF. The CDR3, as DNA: TGTGCCAGCAGCCAACAGGGTCCATTAAATTCACCCCTCCACTTT.

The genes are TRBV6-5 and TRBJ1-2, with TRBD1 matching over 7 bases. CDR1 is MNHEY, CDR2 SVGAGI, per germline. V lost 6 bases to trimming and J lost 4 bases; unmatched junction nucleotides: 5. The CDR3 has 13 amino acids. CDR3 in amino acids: CASSGGTAYGYTF. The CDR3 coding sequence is TGTGCCAGCAGCGGAGGGACAGCCTATGGCTACACCTTC.

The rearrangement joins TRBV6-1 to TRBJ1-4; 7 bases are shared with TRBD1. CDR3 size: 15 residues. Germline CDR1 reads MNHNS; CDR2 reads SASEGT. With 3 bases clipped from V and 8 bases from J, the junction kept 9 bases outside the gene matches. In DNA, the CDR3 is TGTGCCAGCAGTGATTACAGGGGTAGGCGCGAAAAACTGTTTTTT. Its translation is CASSDYRGRREKLFF.

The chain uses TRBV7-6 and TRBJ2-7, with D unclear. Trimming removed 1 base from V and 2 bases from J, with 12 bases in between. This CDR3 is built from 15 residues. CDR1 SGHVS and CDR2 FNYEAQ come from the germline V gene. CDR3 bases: TGTGCCAGCAGCTTAGTTAAGGCTAGGACCTACGAGCAGTACTTC. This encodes CASSLVKARTYEQYF.

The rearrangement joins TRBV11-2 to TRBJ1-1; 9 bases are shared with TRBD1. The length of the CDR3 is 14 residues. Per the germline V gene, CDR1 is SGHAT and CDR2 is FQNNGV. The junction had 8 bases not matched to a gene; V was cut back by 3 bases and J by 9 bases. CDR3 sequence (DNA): TGTGCCAGCAGCTTGACAGGGGGACACGGGAAAGCTTTCTTT. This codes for CASSLTGGHGKAFF. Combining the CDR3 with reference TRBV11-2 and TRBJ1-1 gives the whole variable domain EAGVAQSPRYKIIEKRQSVAFWCNPISGHATLYWYQQILGQGPKLLIQFQNNGVVDDSQLPKDRFSAERLKGVDSTLKIQPAKLEDSAVYLCASSLTGGHGKAFFGQGTRLTVV.

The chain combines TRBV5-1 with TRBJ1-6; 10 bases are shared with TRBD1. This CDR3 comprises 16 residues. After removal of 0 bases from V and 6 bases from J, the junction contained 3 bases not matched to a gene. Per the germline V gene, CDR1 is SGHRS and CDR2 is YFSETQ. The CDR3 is CASSLGDRGSNSPLHF. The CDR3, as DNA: TGCGCCAGCAGCTTGGGGGACAGGGGAAGTAATTCACCCCTCCACTTT.

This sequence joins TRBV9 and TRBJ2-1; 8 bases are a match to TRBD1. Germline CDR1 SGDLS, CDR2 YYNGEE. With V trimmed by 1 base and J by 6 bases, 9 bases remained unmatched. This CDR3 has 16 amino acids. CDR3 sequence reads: CASSVRGTGKVNEQFF. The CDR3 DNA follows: TGTGCCAGCAGCGTACGAGGGACAGGAAAAGTCAATGAGCAGTTCTTC.

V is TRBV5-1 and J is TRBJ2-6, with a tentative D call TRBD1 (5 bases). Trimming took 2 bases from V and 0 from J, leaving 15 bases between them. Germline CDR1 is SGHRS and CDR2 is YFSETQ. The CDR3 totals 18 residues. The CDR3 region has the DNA TGCGCCAGCAGCTTAGAGCCAGGGTGGCTCTCTGGGGCCAACGTCCTGACTTTC. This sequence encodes CASSLEPGWLSGANVLTF.

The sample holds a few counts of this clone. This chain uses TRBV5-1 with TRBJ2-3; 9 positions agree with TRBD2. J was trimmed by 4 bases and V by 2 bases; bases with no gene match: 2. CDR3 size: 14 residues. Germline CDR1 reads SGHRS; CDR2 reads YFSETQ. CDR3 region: CASSFAGGSDTQYF. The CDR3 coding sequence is TGCGCCAGCAGCTTCGCGGGGGGGTCAGATACGCAGTATTTT.

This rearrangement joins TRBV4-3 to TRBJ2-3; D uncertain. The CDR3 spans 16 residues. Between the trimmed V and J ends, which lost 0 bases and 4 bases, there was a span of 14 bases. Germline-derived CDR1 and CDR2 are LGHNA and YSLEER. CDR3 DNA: TGCGCCAGCAGCCAAGATGCGAGTGGCGGTGCAGATACGCAGTATTTT. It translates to CASSQDASGGADTQYF.

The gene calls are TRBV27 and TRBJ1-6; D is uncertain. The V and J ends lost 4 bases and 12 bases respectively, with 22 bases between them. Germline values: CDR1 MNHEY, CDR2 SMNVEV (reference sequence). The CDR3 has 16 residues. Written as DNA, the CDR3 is TGTGCCAGCAGTTCCATAGGGAGCGCTGGGCCGGGACCCCTCCACTTT. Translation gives CASSSIGSAGPGPLHF.

This CDR3 is CASSQLTPGQCEAFF. CDR3 coding DNA: TGTGCCAGCAGCCAACTAACCCCGGGACAGTGTGAAGCTTTCTTT. The rearrangement links TRBV14 to TRBJ1-1; 7 bases match TRBD1. With V trimmed by 2 bases and J by 7 bases, 10 bases remained unmatched. Germline V gene data show CDR1 as SGHDN and CDR2 as FVKESK. This CDR3 is built from 15 residues.

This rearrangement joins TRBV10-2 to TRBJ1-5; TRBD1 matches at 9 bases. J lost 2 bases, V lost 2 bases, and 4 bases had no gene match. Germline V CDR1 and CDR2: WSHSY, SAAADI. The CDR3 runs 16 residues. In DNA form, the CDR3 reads TGCGCCAGCAGTGAGGGACAGGGGATCGGCAATCAGCCCCAGCATTTT. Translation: CASSEGQGIGNQPQHF.

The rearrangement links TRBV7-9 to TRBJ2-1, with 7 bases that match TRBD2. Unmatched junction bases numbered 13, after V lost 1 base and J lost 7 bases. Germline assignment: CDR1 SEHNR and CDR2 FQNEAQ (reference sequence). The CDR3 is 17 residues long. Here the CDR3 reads CASSLVGRPAGSNEQFF. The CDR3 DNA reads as TGTGCCAGCAGCTTAGTGGGTCGGCCAGCGGGGAGTAATGAGCAGTTCTTC.

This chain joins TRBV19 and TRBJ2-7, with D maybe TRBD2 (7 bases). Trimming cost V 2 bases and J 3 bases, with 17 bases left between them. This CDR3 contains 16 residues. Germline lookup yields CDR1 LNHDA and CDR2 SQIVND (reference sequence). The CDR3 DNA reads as TGTGCCAGTAGTATAATTTCGGGGGGCCTTTACTACGAGCAGTACTTC. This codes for CASSIISGGLYYEQYF.

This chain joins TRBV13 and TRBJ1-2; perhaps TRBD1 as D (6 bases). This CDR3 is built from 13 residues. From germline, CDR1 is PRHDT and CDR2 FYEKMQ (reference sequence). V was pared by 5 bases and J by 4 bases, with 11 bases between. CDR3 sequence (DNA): TGTGCCAGCAGCCCCGTGGACAGCTATGGCTACACCTTC. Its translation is CASSPVDSYGYTF. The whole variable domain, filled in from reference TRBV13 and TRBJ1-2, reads AAGVIQSPRHLIKEKRETATLKCYPIPRHDTVYWYQQGPGQDPQFLISFYEKMQSDKGSIPDRFSAQQFSDYHSELNMSSLELGDSALYFCASSPVDSYGYTFGSGTRLTVV.

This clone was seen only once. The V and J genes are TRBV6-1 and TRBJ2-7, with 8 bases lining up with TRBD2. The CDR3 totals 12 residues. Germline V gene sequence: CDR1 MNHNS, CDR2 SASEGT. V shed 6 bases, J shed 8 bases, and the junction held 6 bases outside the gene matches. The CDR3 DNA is TGTGCCAGCAGGAGCGGGGGAATCAAGCAGTACTTC. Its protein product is CASRSGGIKQYF.

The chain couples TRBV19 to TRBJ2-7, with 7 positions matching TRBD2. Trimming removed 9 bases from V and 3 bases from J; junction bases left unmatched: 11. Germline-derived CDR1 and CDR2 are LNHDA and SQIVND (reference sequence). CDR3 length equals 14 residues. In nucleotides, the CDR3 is TGTGCCAGCCGACCGGGGGGAACCCTCTACGAGCAGTACTTC. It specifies CASRPGGTLYEQYF.

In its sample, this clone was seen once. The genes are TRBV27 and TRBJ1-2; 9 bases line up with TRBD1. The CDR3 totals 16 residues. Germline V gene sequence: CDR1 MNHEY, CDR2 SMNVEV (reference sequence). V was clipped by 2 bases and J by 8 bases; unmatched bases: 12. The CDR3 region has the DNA TGTGCCAGCAGTTTAACCCGAAACCAGGACAGGGGAGGCTACACCTTC. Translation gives CASSLTRNQDRGGYTF.

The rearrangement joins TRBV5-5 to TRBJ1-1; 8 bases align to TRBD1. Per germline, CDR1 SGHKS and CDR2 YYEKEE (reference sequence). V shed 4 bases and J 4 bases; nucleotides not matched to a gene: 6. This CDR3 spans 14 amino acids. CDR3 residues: CASSGQGSFTEAFF. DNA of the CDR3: TGTGCCAGCAGCGGACAGGGTTCTTTCACTGAAGCTTTCTTT.